The rows below give T cell receptor beta chains drawn from one sample of a study of shared clonotypes between healthy human individuals. This table comes from immunoSEQ multiplex PCR, and its TCRdb copy is limited to in-frame clones, with some not included. Of some 2.3 million clones in the sample, over 90% were seen once. Sequenced sample: naive CD4+ T cells from PBMCs. All receptors derive from a man younger than 30 in good health. Some clones in this sample may be carry-over from other donors' samples. CDR3s include the opening cysteine and the closing phenylalanine or tryptophan. Fields, in order: clone size, J gene, D gene, V gene, CDR3 DNA, CDR3 protein. A D gene is named only where the DNA matches it firmly. Some rows have no size entry. The others give once, few or many, or a class for an expanded clone.

clone_size: -
j_call: TRBJ2-3
d_call: TRBD2
v_call: TRBV9
cdr3_nt: TGTGCCAGCAGCGTAGACCCTAGCGGGTCGAACCCTAGCACAGATACGCAGTATTTT
cdr3_aa: CASSVDPSGSNPSTDTQYF

clone_size: -
j_call: TRBJ1-4
d_call: -
v_call: TRBV28
cdr3_nt: TGTGCCAGCAGTTTATCTGGGGGGGACAATGAAAAACTGTTTTTT
cdr3_aa: CASSLSGGDNEKLFF

clone_size: -
j_call: TRBJ1-1
d_call: -
v_call: TRBV28
cdr3_nt: TGTGCCAGCAGTTTATCGGGCGAGAAAGCTTTCTTT
cdr3_aa: CASSLSGEKAFF

clone_size: -
j_call: TRBJ2-7
d_call: -
v_call: TRBV2
cdr3_nt: TGTGCCAGCAGTGGCAGGGGGCGGGAGGTCCACGAGCAGTACTTC
cdr3_aa: CASSGRGREVHEQYF

clone_size: once
j_call: TRBJ1-3
d_call: -
v_call: TRBV9
cdr3_nt: TGTGCCAGCAGCGTAGCTTCCCAGTCTGGAAACACCATATATTTT
cdr3_aa: CASSVASQSGNTIYF

clone_size: -
j_call: TRBJ2-7
d_call: TRBD1
v_call: TRBV27
cdr3_nt: TGTGCCAGCAGTCCCCGGGACAGGGTCCGCGAGCAGTACTTC
cdr3_aa: CASSPRDRVREQYF

clone_size: -
j_call: TRBJ1-1
d_call: TRBD1
v_call: TRBV27
cdr3_nt: TGTGCCAGCATCTCAGGGGGCGCGGGAAACACTGAAGCTTTCTTT
cdr3_aa: CASISGGAGNTEAFF

clone_size: -
j_call: TRBJ2-1
d_call: -
v_call: TRBV5-1
cdr3_nt: TGCGCCAGCAGCTCGCCGGAACAGGGTTGGCAGTTCTTC
cdr3_aa: CASSSPEQGWQFF

clone_size: once
j_call: TRBJ2-5
d_call: TRBD2
v_call: TRBV4-1
cdr3_nt: TGCGCCAGCAGCCAAGGAAGCGGGACTAGTGGAGAGACCCAGTACTTC
cdr3_aa: CASSQGSGTSGETQYF

clone_size: -
j_call: TRBJ2-5
d_call: TRBD2
v_call: TRBV9
cdr3_nt: TGTGCCAGGGAACCACCGGGACTAGTTAATAGGGAAGAGACCCAGTACTTC
cdr3_aa: CAREPPGLVNREETQYF

clone_size: -
j_call: TRBJ2-3
d_call: -
v_call: TRBV7-3
cdr3_nt: TGTGCCAGCAGCCGCTCCTCCACAGATACGCAGTATTTT
cdr3_aa: CASSRSSTDTQYF

clone_size: -
j_call: TRBJ1-1
d_call: -
v_call: TRBV7-8
cdr3_nt: TGTGCCAGCAGACCTATTAACACTGAAGCTTTCTTT
cdr3_aa: CASRPINTEAFF

clone_size: -
j_call: TRBJ2-2
d_call: TRBD2
v_call: TRBV9
cdr3_nt: TGTGCCAGCAGCGTTGGGGGACTAGCGGGAGCCGGGGAGCTGTTTTTT
cdr3_aa: CASSVGGLAGAGELFF

clone_size: -
j_call: TRBJ2-6
d_call: -
v_call: TRBV28
cdr3_nt: TGTGCCAGCAGTTCGGGTAGCTCTGGGGCCAACGTCCTGACTTTC
cdr3_aa: CASSSGSSGANVLTF

clone_size: few
j_call: TRBJ2-2
d_call: -
v_call: TRBV28
cdr3_nt: TGTGCCAGCAGTTTATGGGCCGGGGAGCTGTTTTTT
cdr3_aa: CASSLWAGELFF

clone_size: -
j_call: TRBJ2-2
d_call: -
v_call: TRBV27
cdr3_nt: TGTGCCAGCAGTTCCGGACGTAACACCGGGGAGCTGTTTTTT
cdr3_aa: CASSSGRNTGELFF

clone_size: -
j_call: TRBJ2-7
d_call: -
v_call: TRBV5-1
cdr3_nt: TGCGCCAGCAGCTCTGACACCAACTCCTACGAGCAGTACTTC
cdr3_aa: CASSSDTNSYEQYF

clone_size: -
j_call: TRBJ1-2
d_call: -
v_call: TRBV5-1
cdr3_nt: TGCGCCAGCAGCCGTGACACTAACTATGGCTACACCTTC
cdr3_aa: CASSRDTNYGYTF

clone_size: -
j_call: TRBJ2-1
d_call: -
v_call: TRBV25-1
cdr3_nt: TGTGCCAGCAGTGAAATTACGGGCTCCTACAATGAGCAGTTCTTC
cdr3_aa: CASSEITGSYNEQFF

clone_size: -
j_call: TRBJ2-1
d_call: TRBD2
v_call: TRBV5-6
cdr3_nt: TGTGCCAGCAGCCTCAGCCCGGGACTAGCGGGAGTGGACAATGAGCAGTTCTTC
cdr3_aa: CASSLSPGLAGVDNEQFF

clone_size: -
j_call: TRBJ1-1
d_call: -
v_call: TRBV4-2
cdr3_nt: TGTGCCAGCAGCCAAGGAAGACAGATCATGAACACTGAAGCTTTCTTT
cdr3_aa: CASSQGRQIMNTEAFF

clone_size: -
j_call: TRBJ2-3
d_call: -
v_call: TRBV11-3
cdr3_nt: TGTGCCAGCAGTTCGAGAGGGGATACGCAGTATTTT
cdr3_aa: CASSSRGDTQYF

clone_size: -
j_call: TRBJ1-1
d_call: -
v_call: TRBV19
cdr3_nt: TGTGCCAGTAGTATTGGGTACGCCCCGCCGACTGAAGCTTTCTTT
cdr3_aa: CASSIGYAPPTEAFF

clone_size: once
j_call: TRBJ1-4
d_call: -
v_call: TRBV28
cdr3_nt: TGTGCCAGCAGTTCCGGAGAGGTAACTAATGAAAAACTGTTTTTT
cdr3_aa: CASSSGEVTNEKLFF

clone_size: -
j_call: TRBJ2-5
d_call: -
v_call: TRBV5-1
cdr3_nt: TGCGCCAGCAGTTTGACCCTAGGCGCAAGGGAGACCCAGTACTTC
cdr3_aa: CASSLTLGARETQYF

clone_size: -
j_call: TRBJ2-1
d_call: -
v_call: TRBV2
cdr3_nt: TGTGCCAGCAGTGAACGGGCCCTTAGCTCCTACAATGAGCAGTTCTTC
cdr3_aa: CASSERALSSYNEQFF

clone_size: -
j_call: TRBJ2-7
d_call: -
v_call: TRBV27
cdr3_nt: TGTGCCAGCAGGGGGACCTCTCGGCACGAGCAGTACTTC
cdr3_aa: CASRGTSRHEQYF

clone_size: -
j_call: TRBJ2-2
d_call: -
v_call: TRBV5-6
cdr3_nt: TGTGCCAGCAGCTTGCGCGCGAACACCGAGGAGCTGTTTTTT
cdr3_aa: CASSLRANTEELFF

clone_size: -
j_call: TRBJ2-5
d_call: -
v_call: TRBV7-2
cdr3_nt: TGTGCCAGCAGCTTAGTGACCAGCCAAGAGACCCAGTACTTC
cdr3_aa: CASSLVTSQETQYF

clone_size: -
j_call: TRBJ2-3
d_call: TRBD2
v_call: TRBV5-1
cdr3_nt: TGCGCCAGCAGGGGGAGACTAGCGGGCTACACAGATACGCAGTATTTT
cdr3_aa: CASRGRLAGYTDTQYF

clone_size: -
j_call: TRBJ1-2
d_call: -
v_call: TRBV7-2
cdr3_nt: TGTGCCAGCAGCTTAGACAAAGTCAGGGCTGCCTATGGCTACACCTTC
cdr3_aa: CASSLDKVRAAYGYTF

clone_size: -
j_call: TRBJ2-5
d_call: -
v_call: TRBV14
cdr3_nt: TGTGCCAGCAGCCAAGATGGAGAAGAGACCCAGTACTTC
cdr3_aa: CASSQDGEETQYF

clone_size: few
j_call: TRBJ1-4
d_call: -
v_call: TRBV10-1
cdr3_nt: TGCGCCAGCAGCCCGACAGCGACTAATGAAAAACTGTTTTTT
cdr3_aa: CASSPTATNEKLFF